These 29 T cell receptor beta chains came from one sample sequenced in a study of T cells in Graves' hyperthyroidism and ophthalmopathy. RNA transcripts gave rise to amplified TCR beta CDR3 regions. Initially, a first-round RT-PCR of the TCR CDR3 employed the HTBI primer set. From the multiplex PCR reads, TCRdb called clonotypes with MiXCR, one entry per CDR3 protein. The sample lists around 540,000 distinct CDR3 sequences; roughly a sixth were seen once. Sequences were obtained from blood. These receptors all come from a woman between 25 and 40 years old with Graves' ophthalmopathy.

This rearrangement joins TRBV6-2 or TRBV6-3 to TRBJ2-1; 10 nucleotides agree with TRBD2. V lost 0 bases, J lost 1 base, and 6 bases stayed unmatched. The CDR3 spans 18 residues. CDR1 is MNHEY and CDR2 is SVGEGT in the germline V gene. The CDR3 reads CASSYSTPSGRSYNEQFF. The CDR3 coding sequence is TGTGCCAGCAGTTACTCGACCCCTAGCGGGAGATCCTACAATGAGCAGTTCTTC.

The chain carries TRBV11-2 and TRBJ1-3; D gene uncertain. Trimming left V 1 base short and J 7 bases short, with 14 bases between. CDR3 length equals 15 residues. Per germline, CDR1 SGHAT and CDR2 FQNNGV. The CDR3 here is CASSLVLTDPNTIYF. CDR3 sequence (DNA): TGTGCCAGCAGCTTAGTATTGACGGATCCGAACACCATATATTTT.

This clonotype was detected a few times. The chain links TRBV24-1 to TRBJ1-2; 7 bases match TRBD1. From germline, CDR1 is KGHDR and CDR2 SFDVKD. V was clipped by 4 bases and J by 6 bases; unmatched bases: 4. The CDR3 totals 13 residues. CDR3 residues: CATSETGTHGYTF. The CDR3 nucleotides are TGTGCCACCAGTGAGACAGGGACACATGGCTACACCTTC.

This clonotype appeared many times. The chain combines TRBV11-2 with TRBJ1-1; D is unclear. CDR3 length equals 11 residues. CDR1 and CDR2 (germline): SGHAT, FQNNGV. Trimming removed 1 base from V and 7 bases from J, with 4 bases in between. The CDR3 nucleotides read TGTGCCAGCAGCTTAGTCGATGAAGCTTTCTTT. Its protein is CASSLVDEAFF.

The chain combines TRBV19 with TRBJ2-2; possibly TRBD1 for D (6 bases). CDR1 LNHDA and CDR2 SQIVND come from the germline V gene (reference sequence). The CDR3 covers 14 residues. The V gene lost 8 bases and the J gene lost 0 bases, with 10 bases spanning the gap. The CDR3 here is CASSGTSNTGELFF. The DNA for the CDR3 is TGTGCCAGTTCCGGGACATCGAACACCGGGGAGCTGTTTTTT.

This clonotype occurred a few times. V and J are TRBV20-1 and TRBJ2-2; D uncertain. Trimming left V 3 bases short and J 1 base short, with 12 bases between. Germline CDR1 DFQATT, CDR2 SNEGSKA (reference sequence). The CDR3 length is 15 residues. The CDR3 bases are TGCAGTGCTAGGGTGGGTAGCAAGAACACCGGGGAGCTGTTTTTT. Protein product: CSARVGSKNTGELFF.

This clonotype has a handful of counts. The V gene is TRBV28, the J gene TRBJ2-4, with D possibly matching TRBD2 (5 bases). This CDR3 comprises 20 residues. CDR1 and CDR2 from the germline V gene are MDHEN and SYDVKM. The ends were cut back, 2 bases at V and 1 base at J, with 24 bases in the middle. This CDR3 reads CASSLIFPRGKEWAKNIQYF. The CDR3 bases are TGTGCCAGCAGTTTAATTTTCCCTCGAGGGAAGGAGTGGGCCAAAAACATTCAGTACTTC.

This clonotype came up many times. The chain recombines TRBV30 with TRBJ2-7, with a possible D match to TRBD2 (5 bases). The CDR3 sequence is 15 residues long. The V gene lost 2 bases and the J gene lost 0 bases, with 14 bases spanning the gap. Germline CDR1 reads GTSNPN; CDR2 reads SVGIG (reference sequence). The chain's CDR3 is CAWSPLASTSYEQYF. CDR3 nucleotide sequence: TGTGCCTGGAGTCCCTTAGCGTCGACCTCCTACGAGCAGTACTTC.

This clonotype is a singleton in its sample. The chain joins TRBV12-3 or TRBV12-4 to TRBJ1-5; D gene uncertain. The CDR3 totals 15 residues. V was cut by 1 base and J by 2 bases, with 9 bases left in between. The CDR3 loop reads CASSLVPTGNQPQHF. CDR3 DNA: TGTGCCAGCAGTTTAGTACCTACGGGCAATCAGCCCCAGCATTTT.

Only a few counts were recorded for this clonotype. The genes are TRBV15 and TRBJ1-4; maybe TRBD1 (5 bases). CDR3 length: 11 residues. CDR1 is LNHNV, CDR2 YYDKDF, per germline (reference sequence). The V and J ends lost 9 bases and 10 bases respectively, with 12 bases between them. The CDR3 loop reads CATRNGGKLFF. CDR3 bases: TGTGCCACGAGAAATGGGGGAAAACTGTTTTTT.

The chain links TRBV10-3 to TRBJ1-4, with D possibly matching TRBD1 (5 bases). The CDR3 loop spans 14 amino acids. Germline V gene data show CDR1 as ENHRY and CDR2 as SYGVKD. V was shortened by 1 base and J by 8 bases, with 11 bases between the two germline ends. This chain's CDR3 is CAISEFPGREKLFF. The CDR3 bases are TGTGCCATCAGTGAGTTTCCAGGGAGAGAAAAACTGTTTTTT.

This clonotype was detected ten times or more. The chain recombines TRBV29-1 with TRBJ2-1, with D unresolved. Germline values: CDR1 SQVTM, CDR2 ANQGSEA. The CDR3 covers 13 residues. Trimming stripped 7 bases from V and 7 bases from J, with 17 bases between. The CDR3 is CSANRPGLNEQFF. The CDR3 coding sequence is TGCAGCGCCAATCGCCCGGGCTTGAATGAGCAGTTCTTC.

This clonotype has just one count. The chain recombines TRBV20-1 with TRBJ2-1; TRBD2 matches 15 bases. The CDR3 totals 16 residues. The junction had 11 bases not matched to a gene; V was cut back by 6 bases and J by 8 bases. Germline V gene lookup returns CDR1 DFQATT and CDR2 SNEGSKA (reference sequence). Here the CDR3 reads CSAKRTSGRAVDEQFF. Written as DNA, the CDR3 is TGCAGTGCCAAGCGGACTAGCGGGAGGGCCGTAGATGAGCAGTTCTTC.

This clonotype was recorded at least ten times. The chain is built from TRBV7-8 and TRBJ2-7; the D gene is possibly TRBD2 (6 bases). Germline CDR1 is SGHVS and CDR2 is FQNEAQ. There are 13 residues in the CDR3. V was clipped by 2 bases and J by 5 bases, with 10 bases between them. CDR3 in amino acids: CASSLLAGHEQYF. The CDR3 bases are TGTGCCAGCAGCTTATTGGCGGGACACGAGCAGTACTTC. Combining the CDR3 with reference TRBV7-8 and TRBJ2-7 gives the whole variable domain GAGVSQSPRYKVAKRGQDVALRCDPISGHVSLFWYQQALGQGPEFLTYFQNEAQLDKSGLPSDRFFAERPEGSVSTLKIQRTQQEDSAVYLCASSLLAGHEQYFGPGTRLTVT.

This clonotype was seen repeatedly, ten times or more. The DNA for the CDR3 is TGTGCCAGCAGCGGAAGCGGGAGGGCCTACAATGAGCAGTTCTTC. This gives the protein CASSGSGRAYNEQFF. This chain links TRBV28 with TRBJ2-1; 10 nucleotides align to TRBD2. Unmatched junction bases numbered 4, after V lost 6 bases and J lost 2 bases. Per germline, CDR1 MDHEN and CDR2 SYDVKM. CDR3 length: 15 amino acids.

This rearrangement joins TRBV15 to TRBJ1-6; a possible D gene is TRBD1 (5 bases). This CDR3 has 18 amino acids. Germline CDR1 LNHNV, CDR2 YYDKDF (reference sequence). V lost 0 bases and J 0 bases, leaving 12 bases between the germline ends. The CDR3 DNA is TGTGCCACCAGCAGAGATCTGAGACAGAGCTCCTATAATTCACCCCTCCACTTT. It translates to CATSRDLRQSSYNSPLHF.

The chain carries TRBV27 and TRBJ2-2; 8 bases map to TRBD2. CDR1 and CDR2 from the germline V gene are MNHEY and SMNVEV (reference sequence). The ends lost 3 bases at V and 4 bases at J; junction bases unmatched: 7. The CDR3 runs 16 residues. CDR3 loop: CASSFVPGGGTGELFF. The CDR3 bases are TGTGCCAGCAGTTTTGTGCCGGGAGGGGGCACCGGGGAGCTGTTTTTT.

This clonotype was picked up a small number of times. A read error is possible here, since a much larger clone lies one base away. The chain couples TRBV7-2 to TRBJ2-1; 9 positions match TRBD2. The CDR3 is 18 residues long. CDR1 is SGHTA and CDR2 is FQGNSA in the germline V gene. With 5 bases clipped from V and 7 bases from J, the junction kept 18 bases outside the gene matches. CDR3 loop: CASSLGTGGRARGNEQFF. CDR3 in DNA: TGTGCCAGCAGCCTAGGGACTGGCGGGAGGGCCAGGGGGAATGAGCAGTTCTTC.

With regard to this clonotype: This sequence may be a read error, since a much larger clone differs from it by one base. CDR3 in DNA: TGTGCCACCAGTGGGGACAGGAGAGGATACGAGCAGTACTTC. It specifies CATSGDRRGYEQYF. The chain carries TRBV24-1 and TRBJ2-7, with 8 bases identical to TRBD1. Germline CDR1 is KGHDR and CDR2 is SFDVKD. This CDR3 comprises 14 residues. J lost 4 bases, V lost 5 bases, and 6 bases had no gene match.

There are many counts of this clonotype. The chain combines TRBV6-1 with TRBJ1-5; no firm D call. The germline CDR1 and CDR2 sequences are MNHNS and SASEGT. CDR3 length equals 15 residues. V was clipped by 2 bases and J by 4 bases, with 12 bases between them. The chain's CDR3 is CASSETWFSNQPQHF. CDR3 nucleotides: TGTGCCAGCAGTGAAACCTGGTTCTCTAATCAGCCCCAGCATTTT.

The table lists this clonotype with many counts. The J gene is TRBJ1-1, the V gene TRBV27, with D possibly being TRBD1 (5 bases). Germline V gene lookup returns CDR1 MNHEY and CDR2 SMNVEV (reference sequence). The CDR3 length is 13 residues. V shed 0 bases and J shed 13 bases, with 15 bases lying between them. The CDR3 spells CASSLSSRAQGFF. CDR3 DNA: TGTGCCAGCAGTTTATCGAGCCGCGCCCAGGGTTTCTTT.

In its sample, this clonotype was seen a few times. The J gene is TRBJ2-3, the V gene TRBV20-1; 10 bases are a match to TRBD2. There are 14 residues in the CDR3. V lost 5 bases to trimming and J lost 5 bases; unmatched junction nucleotides: 7. CDR1 and CDR2 from the germline V gene are DFQATT and SNEGSKA (reference sequence). The CDR3 spells CSALAGGPRDTQYF. The CDR3 DNA follows: TGCAGTGCTTTAGCGGGAGGCCCTCGAGATACGCAGTATTTT.

The sample holds many counts of this clonotype. The V gene is TRBV6-1, the J gene TRBJ2-3; TRBD1 is a possible D gene (6 bases). The germline V and J ends were trimmed by 5 bases and 6 bases, with 12 bases remaining between them. This CDR3 comprises 13 residues. Germline V gene lookup returns CDR1 MNHNS and CDR2 SASEGT. The CDR3 sequence is CASSTQGRDTQYF. The DNA of the CDR3 is TGTGCCAGCAGTACACAGGGACGCGATACGCAGTATTTT.

CDR3 bases: TGTGCCAGCAGCGTAGACGACAGACCTCACAATGAGCAGTTCTTC. Translation gives CASSVDDRPHNEQFF. The rearrangement joins TRBV9 to TRBJ2-1; possible D gene TRBD1, 5 bases. V lost 0 bases and J 5 bases, leaving 12 bases between the germline ends. The CDR3 is made up of 15 amino acids. Germline loops: CDR1 SGDLS, CDR2 YYNGEE. The full variable domain, with the rest looked up from reference TRBV9 and TRBJ2-1, is DSGVTQTPKHLITATGQRVTLRCSPRSGDLSVYWYQQSLDQGLQFLIQYYNGEERAKGNILERFSAQQFPDLHSELNLSSLELGDSALYFCASSVDDRPHNEQFFGPGTRLTVL.

The rearrangement links TRBV28 to TRBJ2-3; 11 nucleotides agree with TRBD2. The CDR3 runs to 18 residues. The germline CDR1 and CDR2 sequences are MDHEN and SYDVKM. Germline trimming cut 1 base from V and 0 bases from J; bases unmatched to any gene: 6. The CDR3 loop reads CASSLSQTSGESTDTQYF. In DNA, the CDR3 is TGTGCCAGCAGTTTATCGCAGACTAGCGGGGAGAGCACAGATACGCAGTATTTT.

This chain uses TRBV11-1 with TRBJ2-7; 11 bases agree with TRBD2. After removal of 4 bases from V and 6 bases from J, the junction contained 8 bases not matched to a gene. Per germline, CDR1 SGHAT and CDR2 FQDESV (reference sequence). This CDR3 comprises 15 residues. The CDR3 spells CASSSRLAGPFEQYF. The CDR3 DNA reads TGTGCCAGCAGCTCCCGACTAGCGGGACCTTTCGAGCAGTACTTC.

Only a few counts were recorded for this clonotype. The V and J genes are TRBV6-6 and TRBJ2-5, with D possibly being TRBD1 or TRBD2 (6 bases each). The CDR3 runs 14 residues. Deletions cut 0 bases from V and 5 bases from J, with 10 bases between. CDR1 is MNHNY, CDR2 SVGAGI, per germline (reference sequence). CDR3 DNA: TGTGCCAGCAGTTACTCTAGAGGGGGGGAGACCCAGTACTTC. It translates to CASSYSRGGETQYF.

In its sample, this clonotype was seen many times. J is TRBJ2-3 and V is TRBV20-1; no reliable D call. Germline lookup yields CDR1 DFQATT and CDR2 SNEGSKA (reference sequence). Trimming stripped 4 bases from V and 10 bases from J, with 3 bases between. CDR3 length equals 8 residues. The CDR3 loop is CSATAQYF. CDR3 DNA sequence: TGCAGTGCTACTGCGCAGTATTTT.

This clonotype was counted many times. V usage is TRBV6-7 and J usage is TRBJ1-1; D uncertain. TRBV6-7 is an open reading frame, and its role is uncertain. The CDR3 sequence is 14 residues long. V lost 5 bases to trimming and J lost 1 base, with 11 bases between them. The CDR3: CASSKFTENTEAFF. The CDR3 coding sequence is TGTGCCAGCAGTAAATTCACAGAGAACACTGAAGCTTTCTTT.